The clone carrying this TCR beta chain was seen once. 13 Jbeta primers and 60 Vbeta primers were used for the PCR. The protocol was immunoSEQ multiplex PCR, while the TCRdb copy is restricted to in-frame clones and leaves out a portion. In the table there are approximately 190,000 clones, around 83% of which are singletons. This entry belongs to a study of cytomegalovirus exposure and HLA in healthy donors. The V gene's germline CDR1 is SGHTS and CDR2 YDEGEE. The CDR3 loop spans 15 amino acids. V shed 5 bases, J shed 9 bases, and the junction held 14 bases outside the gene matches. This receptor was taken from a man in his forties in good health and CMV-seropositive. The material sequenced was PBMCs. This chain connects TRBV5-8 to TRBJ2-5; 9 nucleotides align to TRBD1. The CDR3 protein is CASSDSDRGPYAQYF. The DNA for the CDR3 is TGTGCCAGCAGTGACTCGGACAGGGGCCCCTATGCCCAGTACTTC.